Below, 19 T cell receptor beta chains from the same sample are listed, as sequenced in a study of T cell responses to AZD1222 COVID-19 vaccine. Clones were sequenced by immunoSEQ multiplex PCR, and TCRdb holds only the in-frame ones, with some missing. There are approximately 140,000 clones in the sample; around 90% occur only once, and about 3.3% lies in the top ten. The input for sequencing was peripheral blood, taken 28 days after the second AZD1222 dose. These receptors all come from an adult who received the AZD1222 COVID-19 vaccine.

The genes are TRBV7-8 and TRBJ2-3; D gene uncertain. CDR1 and CDR2 from the germline V gene are SGHVS and FQNEAQ. The V end was cut by 3 bases, the J end by 1 base, with 2 bases between. The CDR3 sequence is 12 residues long. The CDR3 reads CASSFGTDTQYF. In DNA form, the CDR3 reads TGTGCCAGCAGCTTCGGCACAGATACGCAGTATTTT.

This clone turned up a few times. The chain employs TRBV2 and TRBJ1-1; weak D call: TRBD1 (5 bases). V was pared by 5 bases and J by 1 base, with 8 bases between. CDR3 length: 13 residues. Germline V gene data show CDR1 as SNHLY and CDR2 as FYNNEI. The CDR3 region has the DNA TGTGCCAGCAGTCTGGACAAGAACACTGAAGCTTTCTTT. Its protein product is CASSLDKNTEAFF.

The gene calls are TRBV12-3 or TRBV12-4 and TRBJ1-6; D not resolved. The V end was cut by 6 bases, the J end by 12 bases, with 12 bases between. The CDR3 extends over 12 amino acids. Here the CDR3 reads CASSLNRGPLHF. CDR3 nucleotide sequence: TGTGCCAGCAGCCTAAACCGAGGACCCCTCCACTTT.

This chain uses TRBV5-6 with TRBJ1-1; a weak D match, TRBD1 (6 bases). Germline CDR1 SGHDT, CDR2 YYEEEE. This CDR3 is built from 17 residues. V shed 3 bases and J shed 2 bases, with 20 bases lying between them. As DNA, the CDR3 is TGTGCCAGCAGCTGGCAAACGGGGGCGCGGATCAACACTGAAGCTTTCTTT. Protein: CASSWQTGARINTEAFF.

Only a few counts were recorded for this clone. The chain links TRBV6-5 to TRBJ1-5; D perhaps matches TRBD1 (5 bases). The CDR3 has 14 amino acids. In germline, CDR1 is MNHEY, CDR2 SVGAGI. Trimming removed 8 bases at V and 0 bases at J, with 11 bases between. The CDR3 region has the DNA TGTGCCAGCGGCAGGGACGGTAGCAATCAGCCCCAGCATTTT. It translates to CASGRDGSNQPQHF.

This chain connects TRBV5-1 to TRBJ2-1; D unclear. Germline lookup yields CDR1 SGHRS and CDR2 YFSETQ. The CDR3 covers 14 residues. The germline V and J ends were trimmed by 2 bases and 2 bases, with 8 bases remaining between them. The CDR3 loop is CASSFDMTYNEQFF. In DNA, the CDR3 is TGCGCCAGCAGCTTCGACATGACCTACAATGAGCAGTTCTTC.

V gene TRBV18 combines with J gene TRBJ2-7; D is unclear. Germline V lookup: CDR1 KGHSH, CDR2 LQKENI. This CDR3 region has 13 residues. Trimming cost V 2 bases and J 4 bases, with 9 bases left between them. The CDR3 protein is CASSPSGSYEQYF. The CDR3 nucleotides read TGTGCCAGCTCACCATCAGGTTCATACGAGCAGTACTTC.

V is TRBV9 and J is TRBJ2-3; tentatively, D is TRBD1 or TRBD2 (5 bases each). Trimming removed 3 bases at V and 7 bases at J, with 15 bases between. The CDR3 is 14 amino acids. Germline values: CDR1 SGDLS, CDR2 YYNGEE. For the CDR3, the DNA is TGTGCCAGCAGCGAAGAGGGGACCTCTCATACGCAGTATTTT. This encodes CASSEEGTSHTQYF.

The chain is built from TRBV3-1 (or the pseudogene TRBV3-2) and TRBJ2-7, with 7 bases aligning to TRBD2. After removal of 3 bases from V and 2 bases from J, the junction contained 4 bases not matched to a gene. Germline V gene lookup returns CDR1 LGHDT and CDR2 YNNKEL (reference sequence). This CDR3 has 14 residues. The CDR3 DNA sequence: TGTGCCAGCAGCCAGATAGGGAGGGCCTACGAGCAGTACTTC. Translating gives CASSQIGRAYEQYF.

The rearrangement uses TRBV19 and TRBJ2-1; 9 positions agree with TRBD1. The junction had 1 base not matched to a gene; V was cut back by 6 bases and J by 1 base. The CDR3 is 14 residues long. Germline lookup yields CDR1 LNHDA and CDR2 SQIVND (reference sequence). The CDR3 sequence is CASRTGGSYNEQFF. The CDR3 nucleotides read TGTGCCAGTAGGACAGGGGGATCCTACAATGAGCAGTTCTTC. The whole variable domain, remainder taken from reference TRBV19 and TRBJ2-1, is DGGITQSPKYLFRKEGQNVTLSCEQNLNHDAMYWYRQDPGQGLRLIYYSQIVNDFQKGDIAEGYSVSREKKESFPLTVTSAQKNPTAFYLCASRTGGSYNEQFFGPGTRLTVL.

This clone was counted once. The V call is TRBV5-1, the J call TRBJ2-7, with 8 bases that match TRBD2. CDR3 length: 15 amino acids. The germline V gene has CDR1 SGHRS and CDR2 YFSETQ. Unmatched junction bases numbered 8, after V lost 4 bases and J lost 2 bases. Written as DNA, the CDR3 is TGCGCCAGCAGCCGGGGGGGGCGGGAGGCCTACGAGCAGTACTTC. This translates into CASSRGGREAYEQYF.

The CDR3 region has the DNA TGTGCCAGTACCAAAGGACAGGCGGGTAATGAAAAACTGTTTTTT. It codes for CASTKGQAGNEKLFF. V usage is TRBV19 and J usage is TRBJ1-4, with 7 bases matching TRBD1. The CDR3 consists of 15 residues. Germline CDR1 and CDR2: LNHDA and SQIVND (reference sequence). With 7 bases clipped from V and 4 bases from J, the junction kept 9 bases outside the gene matches.

V usage is TRBV27 and J usage is TRBJ2-3; TRBD2 matches 12 bases. J gave up 1 base and V 5 bases, and 1 base lay outside the gene matches. CDR1 and CDR2 (germline): MNHEY, SMNVEV (reference sequence). The CDR3 runs to 15 residues. CDR3 region: CASSRTSGGTDTQYF. Here the CDR3 DNA reads TGTGCCAGCAGTAGGACTAGCGGGGGCACAGATACGCAGTATTTT.

The chain recombines TRBV9 with TRBJ1-1; no reliable D call. Trimming left V 0 bases short and J 4 bases short, with 10 bases between. The CDR3 runs 14 residues. Germline-derived CDR1 and CDR2 are SGDLS and YYNGEE. CDR3 bases: TGTGCCAGCAGCGTAGGGCTTATCAGCACTGAAGCTTTCTTT. This encodes CASSVGLISTEAFF. The full variable domain, with the rest looked up from reference TRBV9 and TRBJ1-1, is DSGVTQTPKHLITATGQRVTLRCSPRSGDLSVYWYQQSLDQGLQFLIQYYNGEERAKGNILERFSAQQFPDLHSELNLSSLELGDSALYFCASSVGLISTEAFFGQGTRLTVV.

The chain recombines TRBV20-1 with TRBJ2-3; 8 bases are a match to TRBD1. This CDR3 has 16 amino acids. Germline-derived CDR1 and CDR2 are DFQATT and SNEGSKA (reference sequence). V gave up 3 bases and J gave up 0 bases; unmatched junction bases: 8. CDR3 nucleotide sequence: TGCAGTGCTAGTGACCGGACAGGGACTAGCACAGATACGCAGTATTTT. Amino acid sequence: CSASDRTGTSTDTQYF.

This chain joins TRBV11-2 and TRBJ2-7; TRBD1 matches 11 bases. The CDR3 is 16 amino acids. J was trimmed by 5 bases and V by 2 bases; bases with no gene match: 8. Germline CDR1 SGHAT, CDR2 FQNNGV. The CDR3 loop reads CASSLFEGQGGNEQYF. The CDR3 DNA follows: TGTGCCAGCAGCTTATTCGAGGGACAGGGGGGCAACGAGCAGTACTTC.

The chain uses TRBV29-1 and TRBJ1-2; maybe TRBD1 (6 bases). The CDR3 has 12 residues. Germline V gene sequence: CDR1 SQVTM, CDR2 ANQGSEA. V lost 5 bases, J lost 4 bases, and 11 bases lay in between. The CDR3 DNA is TGCAGCGTTTGGGGGCTCGGCTATGGCTACACCTTC. The encoded protein is CSVWGLGYGYTF.

J is TRBJ1-2 and V is TRBV6-5, with D perhaps matching TRBD1 (5 bases). From germline, CDR1 is MNHEY and CDR2 SVGAGI. Trimming stripped 4 bases from V and 5 bases from J, with 14 bases between. This CDR3 is 14 amino acids long. CDR3 region: CASSFGTGFYGYTF. The CDR3 DNA reads as TGTGCCAGCAGTTTCGGAACAGGTTTTTATGGCTACACCTTC.

The rearrangement links TRBV3-1 (or the pseudogene TRBV3-2) to TRBJ1-2; no reliable D call. The CDR3 length is 14 residues. Trimming removed 1 base at V and 2 bases at J, with 8 bases between. Germline V gives CDR1 LGHDT, CDR2 YNNKEL (reference sequence). The CDR3 reads CASSQGQMNYGYTF. CDR3 DNA: TGTGCCAGCAGCCAAGGGCAAATGAACTATGGCTACACCTTC.